This TCR beta chain was identified in a study of shared clonotypes between healthy human individuals. The method was immunoSEQ multiplex PCR; TCRdb's version includes in-frame clones alone and lacks a portion of them. The repertoire consists of some 2,100,000 clones, with 90% to 96% occurring once and the leading ten covering 0.1% to 0.15%. This clone was found once. This CDR3 has 13 amino acids. V lost 5 bases and J 0 bases, leaving 8 bases between the germline ends. Germline CDR1 is SGHRS and CDR2 is YFSETQ. The receptor's source is a young man in good health. Sequenced material: naive CD4+ T cells sorted from blood. Subset given: CD45RA+ positively selected. The V call is TRBV5-1, the J call TRBJ1-1; D is unclear. CDR3 residues: CASRQRMNTEAFF. DNA for the CDR3: TGCGCCAGCAGACAGCGCATGAACACTGAAGCTTTCTTT.